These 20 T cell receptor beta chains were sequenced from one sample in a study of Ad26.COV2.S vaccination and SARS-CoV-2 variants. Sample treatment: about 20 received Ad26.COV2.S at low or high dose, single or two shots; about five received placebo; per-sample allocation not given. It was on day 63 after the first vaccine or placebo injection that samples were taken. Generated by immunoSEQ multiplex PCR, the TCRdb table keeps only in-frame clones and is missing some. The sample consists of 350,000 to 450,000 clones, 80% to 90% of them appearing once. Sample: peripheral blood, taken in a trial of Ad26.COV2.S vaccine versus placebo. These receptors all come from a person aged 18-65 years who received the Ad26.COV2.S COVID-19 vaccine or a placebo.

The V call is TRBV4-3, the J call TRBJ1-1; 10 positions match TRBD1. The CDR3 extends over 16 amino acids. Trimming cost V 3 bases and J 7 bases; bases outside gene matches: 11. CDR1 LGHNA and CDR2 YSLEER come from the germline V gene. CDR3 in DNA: TGCGCCAGCAGCCAGGACGGGACAGGGGCGTCTTTTGAAGCTTTCTTT. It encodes CASSQDGTGASFEAFF.

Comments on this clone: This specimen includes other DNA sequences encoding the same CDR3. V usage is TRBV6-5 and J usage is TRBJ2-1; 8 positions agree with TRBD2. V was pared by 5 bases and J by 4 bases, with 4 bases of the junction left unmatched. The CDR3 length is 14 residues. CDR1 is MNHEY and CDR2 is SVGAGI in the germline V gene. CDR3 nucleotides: TGTGCCAGCAGTAGCGGGAGCTCATACAATGAGCAGTTCTTC. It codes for CASSSGSSYNEQFF.

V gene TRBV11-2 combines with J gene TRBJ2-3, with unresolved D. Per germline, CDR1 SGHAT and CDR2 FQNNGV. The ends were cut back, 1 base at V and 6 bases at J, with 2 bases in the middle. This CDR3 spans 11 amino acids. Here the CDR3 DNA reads TGTGCCAGCAGCTTAGGGGATACGCAGTATTTT. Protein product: CASSLGDTQYF.

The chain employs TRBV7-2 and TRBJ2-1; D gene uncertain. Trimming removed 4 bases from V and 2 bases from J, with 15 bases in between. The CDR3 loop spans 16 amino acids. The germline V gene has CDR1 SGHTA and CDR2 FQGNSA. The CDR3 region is CASSSPGYLPYNEQFF. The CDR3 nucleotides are TGTGCCAGCAGCTCCCCTGGATACCTACCCTACAATGAGCAGTTCTTC. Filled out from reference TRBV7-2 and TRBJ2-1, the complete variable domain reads GAGVSQSPSNKVTEKGKDVELRCDPISGHTALYWYRQSLGQGLEFLIYFQGNSAPDKSGLPSDRFSAERTGGSVSTLTIQRTQQEDSAVYLCASSSPGYLPYNEQFFGPGTRLTVL.

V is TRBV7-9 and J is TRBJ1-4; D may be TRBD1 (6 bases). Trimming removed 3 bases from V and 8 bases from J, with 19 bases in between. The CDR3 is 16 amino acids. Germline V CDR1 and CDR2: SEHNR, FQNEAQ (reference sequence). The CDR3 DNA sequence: TGTGCCAGCAGCTTTGAGCCCAACAGGGTCGTCGAAAAACTGTTTTTT. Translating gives CASSFEPNRVVEKLFF.

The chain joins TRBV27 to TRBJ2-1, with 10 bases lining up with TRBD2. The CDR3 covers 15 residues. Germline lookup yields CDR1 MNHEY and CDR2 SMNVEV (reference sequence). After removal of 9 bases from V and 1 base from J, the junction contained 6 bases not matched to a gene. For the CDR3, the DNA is TGTGCCAGTAAAAGAGCGGGAGGGTCCTACAATGAGCAGTTCTTC. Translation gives CASKRAGGSYNEQFF.

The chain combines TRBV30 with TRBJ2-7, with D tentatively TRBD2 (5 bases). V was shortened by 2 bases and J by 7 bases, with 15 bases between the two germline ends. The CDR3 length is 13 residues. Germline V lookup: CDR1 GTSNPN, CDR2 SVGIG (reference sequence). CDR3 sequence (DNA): TGTGCCTGGAGTCCAACATCCTCGGGGGAGCAGTACTTC. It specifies CAWSPTSSGEQYF.

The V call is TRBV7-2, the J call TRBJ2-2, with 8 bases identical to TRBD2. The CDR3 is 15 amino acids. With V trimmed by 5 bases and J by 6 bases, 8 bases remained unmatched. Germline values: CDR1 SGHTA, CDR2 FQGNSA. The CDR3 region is CASSPRPGGPGELFF. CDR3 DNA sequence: TGTGCCAGCAGCCCTCGCCCGGGGGGGCCCGGGGAGCTGTTTTTT.

The CDR3 loop reads CASSQAHEQYF. In DNA form, the CDR3 reads TGTGCCAGCAGCCAAGCCCACGAGCAGTACTTC. This chain joins TRBV14 and TRBJ2-7; no firm D call. The CDR3 loop spans 11 amino acids. V lost 1 base to trimming and J lost 5 bases, with 3 bases between them. CDR1 SGHDN and CDR2 FVKESK come from the germline V gene.

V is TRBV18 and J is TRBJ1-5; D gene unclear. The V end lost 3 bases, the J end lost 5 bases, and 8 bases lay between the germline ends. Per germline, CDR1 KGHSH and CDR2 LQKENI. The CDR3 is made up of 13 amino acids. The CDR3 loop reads CASSPNSYQPQHF. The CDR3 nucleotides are TGTGCCAGCTCACCTAACTCGTATCAGCCCCAGCATTTT.

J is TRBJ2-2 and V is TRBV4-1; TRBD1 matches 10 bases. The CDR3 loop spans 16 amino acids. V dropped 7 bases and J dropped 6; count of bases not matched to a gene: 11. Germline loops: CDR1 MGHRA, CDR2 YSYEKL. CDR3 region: CASTWRQGANPGELFF. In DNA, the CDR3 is TGCGCCAGCACCTGGAGACAGGGGGCCAATCCCGGGGAGCTGTTTTTT.

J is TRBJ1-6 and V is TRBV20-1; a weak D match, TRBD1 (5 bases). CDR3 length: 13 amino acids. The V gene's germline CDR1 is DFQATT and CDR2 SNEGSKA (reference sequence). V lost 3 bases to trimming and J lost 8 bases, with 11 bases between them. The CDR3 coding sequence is TGCAGTGCTAGTCAGGGAGGAGATTCACCCCTCCACTTT. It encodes CSASQGGDSPLHF.

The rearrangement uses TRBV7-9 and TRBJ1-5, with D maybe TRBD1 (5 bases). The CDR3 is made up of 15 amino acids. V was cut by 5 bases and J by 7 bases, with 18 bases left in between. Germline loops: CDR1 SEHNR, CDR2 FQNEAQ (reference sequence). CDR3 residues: CASSGGVGSPQPQHF. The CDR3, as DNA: TGTGCCAGCAGCGGAGGGGTGGGGAGCCCCCAGCCCCAGCATTTT.

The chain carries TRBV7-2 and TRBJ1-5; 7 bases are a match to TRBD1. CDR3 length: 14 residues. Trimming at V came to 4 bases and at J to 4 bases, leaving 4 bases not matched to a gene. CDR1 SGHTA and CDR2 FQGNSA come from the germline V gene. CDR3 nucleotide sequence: TGTGCCAGCAGCTCGCGGGACAGTAATCAGCCCCAGCATTTT. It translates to CASSSRDSNQPQHF.

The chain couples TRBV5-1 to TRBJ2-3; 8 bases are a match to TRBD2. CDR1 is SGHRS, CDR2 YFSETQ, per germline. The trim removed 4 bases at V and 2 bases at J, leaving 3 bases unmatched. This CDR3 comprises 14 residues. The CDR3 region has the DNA TGCGCCAGCAGCCTTAGCGGGGTCACAGATACGCAGTATTTT. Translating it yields CASSLSGVTDTQYF.

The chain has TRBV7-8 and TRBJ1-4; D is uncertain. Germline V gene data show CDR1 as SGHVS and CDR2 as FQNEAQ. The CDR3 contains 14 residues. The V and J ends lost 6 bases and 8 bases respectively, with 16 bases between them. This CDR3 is CASRLGLSGEKLFF. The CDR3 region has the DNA TGTGCCAGCAGATTGGGGTTGTCGGGGGAAAAACTGTTTTTT.

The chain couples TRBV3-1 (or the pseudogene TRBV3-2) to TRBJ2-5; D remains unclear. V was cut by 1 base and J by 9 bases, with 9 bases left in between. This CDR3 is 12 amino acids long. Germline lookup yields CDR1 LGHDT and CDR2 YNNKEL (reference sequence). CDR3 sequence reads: CASSQVGRSQYF. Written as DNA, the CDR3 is TGTGCCAGCAGCCAAGTGGGTCGTTCCCAGTACTTC.

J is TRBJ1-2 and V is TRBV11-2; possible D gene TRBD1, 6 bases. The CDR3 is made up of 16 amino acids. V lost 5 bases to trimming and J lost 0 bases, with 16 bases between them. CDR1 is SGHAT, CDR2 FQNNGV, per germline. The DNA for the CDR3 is TGTGCCAGCAGCCCAACCGGGACACGCACTAACTATGGCTACACCTTC. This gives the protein CASSPTGTRTNYGYTF.

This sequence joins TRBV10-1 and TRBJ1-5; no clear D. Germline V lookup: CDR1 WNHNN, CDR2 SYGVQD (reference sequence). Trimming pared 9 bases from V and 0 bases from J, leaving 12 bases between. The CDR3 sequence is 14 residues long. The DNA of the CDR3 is TGCGCCAGAGCAGGAAACTATAGCAATCAGCCCCAGCATTTT. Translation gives CARAGNYSNQPQHF.

The chain's CDR3 is CSVDRGLEQYF. As DNA, the CDR3 is TGCAGTGTTGACAGGGGGCTCGAGCAGTACTTC. The chain carries TRBV20-1 and TRBJ2-7; 10 bases line up with TRBD1. The CDR3 has 11 residues. After removal of 7 bases from V and 6 bases from J, the junction contained 3 bases not matched to a gene. CDR1 DFQATT and CDR2 SNEGSKA come from the germline V gene (reference sequence).